This TCR beta chain was recorded in a study of blood T cell repertoires in COVID-19. About the study: The United States, Italy and Spain supplied acute and convalescent COVID-19 samples. T cells, B-cell-depleted T cells, or PBMCs supplied cDNA or gDNA.

In the authors' workflow: From reference gene primer amplification, estimates of nucleated cell counts were derived. Libraries were prepared by immunoSEQ multiplex PCR; TCRdb keeps only in-frame clonotypes and omits some of them. That table gives V, J and clone size, and the DNA gave D and trimming. In the table there are hundreds of thousands of clones, approximately 82% of which are singletons. V shed 2 bases and J shed 6 bases, with 21 bases lying between them. CDR1 MGHDK and CDR2 SYGVNS come from the germline V gene. The CDR3 covers 17 residues. This sequence joins TRBV25-1 and TRBJ2-3; D possibly corresponds to TRBD1 (5 bases). Sequencing input: peripheral blood. The TCR comes from an elderly man with acute or convalescent COVID-19. CDR3: CASSEMASQGSQDTQYF. In nucleotides, the CDR3 is TGTGCCAGCAGTGAAATGGCCTCGCAGGGAAGTCAGGATACGCAGTATTTT.